This T cell receptor beta chain derives from a study of shared clonotypes between healthy human individuals (dated by TCRdb to 2019 to 2021). Regarding the research as a whole: The cohort included a few men and a couple of women between 18 and 49 years of age. For each donor, three plates each were used for CD4 naive and CD4 memory, two plates were used for CD8 naive, and one plate was used for CD8 memory. Blood TCR repertoires of roughly five healthy adults were deeply sequenced to estimate repertoire size and the extent of clonotype sharing between individuals. To increase sequencing depth and limit assay-specific biases, TCR repertoire library preparation and sequencing were carried out by different laboratories using diverse techniques. Per donor, leukapheresis produced somewhere between about 0.8 and 9 billion PBMCs. Paper-wide results and their limitations: The genetic and exposure-history diversity represented was limited by the small number of donors. Pairwise subsampling indicated that sequencing depth was expected to affect the degree of clonotype sharing among donors. Across a handful of donors, 5% to 6% of naive CD4, approximately 3.6% of naive CD8, around 2.1% of memory CD4, and approximately 0.42% of memory CD8 clonotypes were shared. Compared with non-shared clonotypes, the clonotypes found in all four sorted-subset donors had higher generation probabilities. Rarefaction of sorted-subset datasets indicated incomplete sequencing despite the large sequencing depth. Sampling was limited to blood, and TCR repertoires in tissue likely differ from TCR repertoires in blood. Larger estimated clonotype richness was generally found for naive subsets than for memory subsets.

V is cut by 7 bases and J by 2 bases, and the space between the germline ends is 16 bases. Taken from the germline V gene, the CDR1 and CDR2 loops are SNHLY and FYNNEI. Reading from cysteine to phenylalanine, the CDR3 counts 15 amino acids. The DNA shown is the 45-base CDR3, in frame from base 1. Using the deep immunoSEQ assay, multiplex PCR amplified TCR CDR3 regions from genomic DNA. Extracted genomic DNA from each cell subset was spread evenly across all wells of several immunoSEQ 96-well plates, with each plate serving as a replicate. For sorted subsets, each replicate PCR was loaded with about 0.2 ug genomic DNA, equivalent to approximately 27,000 T cell genomes. Purified libraries were quantified with a Qubit 3.0 fluorometer, sized on a Bioanalyzer 2100, and re-quantified with the KAPA Library Quantification kit. Every immunoSEQ 96-well plate was sequenced on a separate single-read 150-cycle Illumina NextSeq 550 flow cell. In the authors' own workflow: The immunoSEQ output contained only junctional sequences without quality scores, so filtering could not match that applied to full-length reads. To assign V/J genes and CDR3, sequences were annotated against IMGT germline references using PyIR, a Python wrapper for IgBLAST v1.9. Reads with weak V/J assignments (E-value above 1e-6), missing CDR3, stop codons, out-of-frame junctions, or ambiguous translated residues were removed. V3J clonotypes were defined as sequences sharing an identical inferred V gene, J gene, and CDR3 amino acid sequence. Percentage overlap between repertoires was computed as shared unique clonotypes divided by the size of the smaller repertoire. Three approaches were used to assess repertoire richness: RTK rarefaction, the Chao1 estimator, and Recon v2.1 estimates of unobserved clonotypes. Generation probabilities for all TCRbeta clonotypes obtained by the gDNA method from a handful of donors were computed using OLGA. Entries here come from immuneACCESS through TCRdb and include only in-frame sequences with V and J called. Some clones fail to appear in such tables; in the studies checked, an unresolved V gene covers under half of the shortfall, and the cause of the remainder is unknown. That table furnishes V, J and clone size, whereas the DNA furnished D and trimming. The sample yields almost 750,000 clones; roughly 72% were counted once. About 1.7% of the sample is taken by the ten largest.

Comments on this clone: Its antigen target is currently unknown. It has no much larger one-base neighbor in the sample; base qualities were not kept.

The donors were healthy, HIV-negative adults who had no recently reported acute infections or vaccinations. All donors were Caucasian adults living in Nashville, Tennessee, USA. CD4+ T cells were enriched by magnetic negative selection, after which naive cells were positively selected on CD45RA and the negative fraction was taken as the memory subset. After blood collection by leukapheresis, PBMCs were isolated using Ficoll-Histopaque density gradient centrifugation and then cryopreserved in the vapor phase of liquid nitrogen. Analytical flow cytometry was used to check the purity and quantity of every magnetically sorted T cell population. Genomic DNA was isolated from every sorted fraction and measured by UV absorbance on a Nanodrop 2000c.

This clonotype originated in a woman aged 25 to 39 in good health. The sample taken for sequencing was memory CD4+ T cells sorted from blood. The label giving this sample's cell subset or site can be read as: CD45RA-negative fraction. This chain is built from TRBV2 and TRBJ2-3; the D gene is perhaps TRBD2, from 6 matching bases. The CDR3 has the sequence CASKKEGVSTDTQYF. The nucleotide sequence reads as follows: TGTGCCAGCAAGAAGGAGGGAGTCTCCACAGATACGCAGTATTTT. The CDR3 plus the reference TRBV2 and TRBJ2-3 genes for the other parts give the full variable domain: EPEVTQTPSHQVTQMGQEVILRCVPISNHLYFYWYRQILGQKVEFLVSFYNNEISEKSEIFDDQFSVERPDGSNFTLKIRSTKLEDSAMYFCASKKEGVSTDTQYFGPGTRLTVL.